These 2 T cell receptor beta chains share one sample of origin, sequenced in a study of blood T cell repertoires in COVID-19. Repertoires were generated with immunoSEQ multiplex PCR, while TCRdb's copy carries only in-frame clones and drops some. The sample holds roughly 280,000 clones, about 87% seen once. Sequenced input: PBMCs or T cells enriched from blood (not recorded which). The source of these receptors is a woman between 50 and 59 years old who had recovered from COVID-19.

This clone was recorded once. The J gene is TRBJ1-5, the V gene TRBV6-2 or TRBV6-3, with D perhaps TRBD1 (5 bases). This CDR3 region has 15 residues. The germline V gene has CDR1 MNHEY and CDR2 SVGEGT. V shed 9 bases and J shed 4 bases, with 19 bases lying between them. This CDR3 is CASSFGGGGNQPQHF. The CDR3 DNA reads TGTGCCAGTAGCTTCGGGGGTGGGGGAAATCAGCCCCAGCATTTT.

This clone is a singleton in its sample. The chain has TRBV28 and TRBJ1-5; no clear D. The ends were cut back, 5 bases at V and 5 bases at J, with 13 bases in the middle. This CDR3 spans 14 amino acids. Looked up from germline, CDR1 is MDHEN and CDR2 is SYDVKM. The CDR3, as DNA: TGTGCCAGCAGTGCGACTAACGGTGATCAGCCCCAGCATTTT. It specifies CASSATNGDQPQHF. The full variable domain, with the rest looked up from reference TRBV28 and TRBJ1-5, is DVKVTQSSRYLVKRTGEKVFLECVQDMDHENMFWYRQDPGLGLRLIYFSYDVKMKEKGDIPEGYSVSREKKERFSLILESASTNQTSMYLCASSATNGDQPQHFGDGTRLSIL.